The source of this T cell receptor beta chain is a study of T-cell memory formation after mild COVID-19. About the research overall: Largely donor-specific TCR clusters were found.

Comments on this clonotype: Its antigen is not known.

Study-wide results and limits: CD4+ contracting clones were mainly CM and EM; CD8+ ones, EMRA. Clones shrinking between day 15 and 85 showed a balanced CD4/CD8 split, and those that grew later tilted toward CD4+.

Constant-segment primers served in 5'RACE that generated TCR alpha and TCR beta cDNA libraries bearing sample barcodes and UMIs. TCRdb re-analysed the 5' RACE reads in MiXCR, keeping a single row per CDR3 protein. The profile covers around 310,000 distinct CDR3 sequences, with 20% to 25% appearing a single time and 21% taken by the ten largest. This sequence was found in a man between 18 and 29 years old who had mild COVID-19 (a few samples of this study predate the infection). Cell type and time point are not known. The specimen was PBMCs or a T cell subset sorted from them (not recorded which).

The chain's CDR3 is CASSYANYGYTF. The CDR3 nucleotides read TGTGCCAGCAGTTACGCAAACTATGGCTACACCTTC. The chain recombines TRBV6-6 with TRBJ1-2, with D unclear. V was trimmed by 2 bases and J by 2 bases, leaving 3 bases between them. The length of the CDR3 is 12 residues. Per germline, CDR1 MNHNY and CDR2 SVGAGI (reference sequence).